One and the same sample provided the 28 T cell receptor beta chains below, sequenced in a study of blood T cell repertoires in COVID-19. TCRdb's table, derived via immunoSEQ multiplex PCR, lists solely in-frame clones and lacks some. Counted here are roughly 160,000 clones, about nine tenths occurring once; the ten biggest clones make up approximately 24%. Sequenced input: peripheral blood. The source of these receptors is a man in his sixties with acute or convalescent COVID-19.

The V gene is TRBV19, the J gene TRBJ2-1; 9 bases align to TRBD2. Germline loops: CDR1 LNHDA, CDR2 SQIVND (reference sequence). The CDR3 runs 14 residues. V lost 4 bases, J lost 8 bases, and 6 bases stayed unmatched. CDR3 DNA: TGTGCCAGTAGTACCAGCGGGAGGAGGCATGAGCAGTTCTTC. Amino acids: CASSTSGRRHEQFF.

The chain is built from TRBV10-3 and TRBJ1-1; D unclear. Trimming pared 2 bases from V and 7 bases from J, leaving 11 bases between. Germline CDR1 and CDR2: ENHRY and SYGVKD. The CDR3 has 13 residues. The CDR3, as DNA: TGTGCCATCAGTGAGGCAGGTGGGCATGAAGCTTTCTTT. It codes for CAISEAGGHEAFF.

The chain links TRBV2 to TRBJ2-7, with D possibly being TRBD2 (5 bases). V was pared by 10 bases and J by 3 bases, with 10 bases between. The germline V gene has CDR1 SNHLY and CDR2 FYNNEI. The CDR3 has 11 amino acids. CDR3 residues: CAIGRDYEQYF. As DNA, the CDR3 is TGTGCCATTGGACGGGACTACGAGCAGTACTTC. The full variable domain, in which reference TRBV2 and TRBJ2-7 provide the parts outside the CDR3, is EPEVTQTPSHQVTQMGQEVILRCVPISNHLYFYWYRQILGQKVEFLVSFYNNEISEKSEIFDDQFSVERPDGSNFTLKIRSTKLEDSAMYFCAIGRDYEQYFGPGTRLTVT.

For the CDR3, the DNA is TGTGCCAGCAGTGACGCGGGCGTGAACTATGGCTACACCTTC. Translating it yields CASSDAGVNYGYTF. V gene TRBV2 combines with J gene TRBJ1-2; no clear D. The CDR3 runs to 14 residues. Deletions cut 3 bases from V and 2 bases from J, with 10 bases between. Germline V gene lookup returns CDR1 SNHLY and CDR2 FYNNEI.

The CDR3 DNA follows: TGTGCCAGCGAGACTAGCGGGACCCAAGAGACCCAGTACTTC. The encoded protein is CASETSGTQETQYF. The V call is TRBV18, the J call TRBJ2-5, with TRBD2 matching 11 bases. This CDR3 spans 14 amino acids. The germline V gene encodes CDR1 KGHSH and CDR2 LQKENI. The trim removed 8 bases at V and 1 base at J, leaving 3 bases unmatched.

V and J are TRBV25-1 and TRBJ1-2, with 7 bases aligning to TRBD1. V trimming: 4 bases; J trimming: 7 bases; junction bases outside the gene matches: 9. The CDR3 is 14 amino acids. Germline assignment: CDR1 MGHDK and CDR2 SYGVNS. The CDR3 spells CASSASPRQGGYTF. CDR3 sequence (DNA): TGTGCCAGCAGTGCCAGCCCTCGACAGGGTGGCTACACCTTC.

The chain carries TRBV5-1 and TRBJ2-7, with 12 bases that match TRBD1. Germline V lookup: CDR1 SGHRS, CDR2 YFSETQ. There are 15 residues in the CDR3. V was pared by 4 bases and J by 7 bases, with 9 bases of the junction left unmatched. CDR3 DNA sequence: TGCGCCAGCAGCCGACAGGGACAGGGGGCGGGGGAGCAGTACTTC. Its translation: CASSRQGQGAGEQYF.

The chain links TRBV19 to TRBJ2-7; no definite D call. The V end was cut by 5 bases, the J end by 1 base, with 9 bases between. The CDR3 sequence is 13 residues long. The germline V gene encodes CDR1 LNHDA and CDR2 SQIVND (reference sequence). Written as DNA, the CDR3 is TGTGCCAGTAGTGCCGGGTCGTCCTACGAGCAGTACTTC. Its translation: CASSAGSSYEQYF.

CDR3 coding DNA: TGCAGTGCTAGTATTACTAGCGGGGGGGTGTCAAGCCCAGATACGCAGTATTTT. It yields the protein CSASITSGGVSSPDTQYF. The chain recombines TRBV20-1 with TRBJ2-3, with 13 nucleotides matching TRBD2. Germline-derived CDR1 and CDR2 are DFQATT and SNEGSKA (reference sequence). CDR3 length: 18 amino acids. The ends lost 3 bases at V and 4 bases at J; junction bases unmatched: 13.

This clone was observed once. The CDR3 is CASSYRGTGIYYGYTF. The CDR3 bases are TGTGCCAGCAGTTACCGCGGGACAGGGATTTACTATGGCTACACCTTC. This rearrangement joins TRBV6-2 or TRBV6-3 to TRBJ1-2; 9 nucleotides agree with TRBD1. The CDR3 has 16 amino acids. Germline V gene lookup returns CDR1 MNHEY and CDR2 SVGEGT. Unmatched junction bases numbered 7, after V lost 2 bases and J lost 3 bases.

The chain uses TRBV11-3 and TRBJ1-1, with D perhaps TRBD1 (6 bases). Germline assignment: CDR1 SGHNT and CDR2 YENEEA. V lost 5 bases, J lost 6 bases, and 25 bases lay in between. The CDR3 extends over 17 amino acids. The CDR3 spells CASSPRGGASMFAEAFF. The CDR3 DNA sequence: TGTGCCAGCAGCCCCCGAGGGGGGGCTTCAATGTTTGCTGAAGCTTTCTTT.

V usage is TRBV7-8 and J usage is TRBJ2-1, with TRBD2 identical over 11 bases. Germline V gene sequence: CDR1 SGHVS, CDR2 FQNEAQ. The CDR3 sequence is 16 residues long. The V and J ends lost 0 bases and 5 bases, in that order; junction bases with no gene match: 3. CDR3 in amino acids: CASSLATSGIHNEQFF. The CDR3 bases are TGTGCCAGCAGCTTAGCGACTAGCGGGATACACAATGAGCAGTTCTTC.

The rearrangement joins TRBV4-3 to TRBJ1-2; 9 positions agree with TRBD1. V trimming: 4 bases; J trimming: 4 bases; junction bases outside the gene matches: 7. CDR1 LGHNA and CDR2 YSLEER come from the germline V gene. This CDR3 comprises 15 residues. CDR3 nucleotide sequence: TGCGCCAGCAGCCCCCAACAGGGGGCGATCTATGGCTACACCTTC. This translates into CASSPQQGAIYGYTF.

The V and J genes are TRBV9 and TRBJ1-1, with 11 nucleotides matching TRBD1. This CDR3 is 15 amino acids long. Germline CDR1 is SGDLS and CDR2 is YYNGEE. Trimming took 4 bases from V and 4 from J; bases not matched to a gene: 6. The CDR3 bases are TGTGCCAGCAGCACCGCCGGGACAGGGGGCACTGAAGCTTTCTTT. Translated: CASSTAGTGGTEAFF.

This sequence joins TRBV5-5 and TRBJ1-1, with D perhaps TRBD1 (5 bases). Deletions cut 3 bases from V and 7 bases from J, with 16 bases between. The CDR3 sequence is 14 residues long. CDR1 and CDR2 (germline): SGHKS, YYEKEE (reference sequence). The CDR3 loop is CASSSDIMNYEAFF. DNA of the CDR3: TGTGCCAGCAGCTCGGACATAATGAACTATGAAGCTTTCTTT. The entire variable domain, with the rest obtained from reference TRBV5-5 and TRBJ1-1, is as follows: DAGVTQSPTHLIKTRGQQVTLRCSPISGHKSVSWYQQVLGQGPQFIFQYYEKEERGRGNFPDRFSARQFPNYSSELNVNALLLGDSALYLCASSSDIMNYEAFFGQGTRLTVV.

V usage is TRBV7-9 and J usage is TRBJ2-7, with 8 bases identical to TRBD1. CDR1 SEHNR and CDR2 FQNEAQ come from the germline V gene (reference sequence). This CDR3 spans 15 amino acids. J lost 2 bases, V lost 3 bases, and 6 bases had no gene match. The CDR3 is CASSFLTGATYEQYF. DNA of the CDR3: TGTGCCAGCAGCTTCTTGACAGGGGCGACCTACGAGCAGTACTTC.

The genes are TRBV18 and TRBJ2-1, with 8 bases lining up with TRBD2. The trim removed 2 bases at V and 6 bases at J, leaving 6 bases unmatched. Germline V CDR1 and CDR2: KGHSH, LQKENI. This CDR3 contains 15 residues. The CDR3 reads CASSPFAGGSNEQFF. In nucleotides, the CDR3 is TGTGCCAGCTCACCATTCGCGGGGGGTAGCAATGAGCAGTTCTTC. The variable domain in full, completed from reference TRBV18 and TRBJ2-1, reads NAGVMQNPRHLVRRRGQEARLRCSPMKGHSHVYWYRQLPEEGLKFMVYLQKENIIDESGMPKERFSAEFPKEGPSILRIQQVVRGDSAAYFCASSPFAGGSNEQFFGPGTRLTVL.

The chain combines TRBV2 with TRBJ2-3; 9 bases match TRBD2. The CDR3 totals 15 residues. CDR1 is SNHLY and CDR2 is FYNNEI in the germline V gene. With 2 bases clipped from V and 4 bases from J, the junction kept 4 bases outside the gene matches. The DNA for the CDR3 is TGTGCCAGCAGTGAATGGGCGGGGGGGCCAGATACGCAGTATTTT. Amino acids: CASSEWAGGPDTQYF.

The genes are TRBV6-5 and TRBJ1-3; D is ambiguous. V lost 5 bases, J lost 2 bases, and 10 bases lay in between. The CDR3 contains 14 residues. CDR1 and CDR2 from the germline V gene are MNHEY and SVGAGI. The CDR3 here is CASSTGVAGNTIYF. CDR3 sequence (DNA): TGTGCCAGCAGTACCGGGGTCGCTGGAAACACCATATATTTT.

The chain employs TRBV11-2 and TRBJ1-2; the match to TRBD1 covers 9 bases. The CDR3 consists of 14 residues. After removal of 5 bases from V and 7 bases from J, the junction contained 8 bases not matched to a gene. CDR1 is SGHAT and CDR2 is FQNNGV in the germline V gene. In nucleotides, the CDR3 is TGTGCCAGCAGCCCTCGACAGGGGGTTAGTGGCTACACCTTC. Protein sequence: CASSPRQGVSGYTF. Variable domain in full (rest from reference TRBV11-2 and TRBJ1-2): EAGVAQSPRYKIIEKRQSVAFWCNPISGHATLYWYQQILGQGPKLLIQFQNNGVVDDSQLPKDRFSAERLKGVDSTLKIQPAKLEDSAVYLCASSPRQGVSGYTFGSGTRLTVV.

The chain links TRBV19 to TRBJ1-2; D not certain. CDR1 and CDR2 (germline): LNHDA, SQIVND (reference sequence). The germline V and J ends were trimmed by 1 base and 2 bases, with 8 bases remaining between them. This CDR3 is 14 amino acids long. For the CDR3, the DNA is TGTGCCAGTAGTATAGGCGGCCTAAACTATGGCTACACCTTC. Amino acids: CASSIGGLNYGYTF.

The CDR3 reads CASSPISGGKLEAPYNEQFF. CDR3 sequence (DNA): TGTGCCAGCAGCCCTATAAGCGGGGGGAAGTTGGAAGCCCCCTACAATGAGCAGTTCTTC. The chain has TRBV28 and TRBJ2-1; 9 nucleotides align to TRBD2. Germline values: CDR1 MDHEN, CDR2 SYDVKM. J gave up 2 bases and V 6 bases, and 20 bases lay outside the gene matches. This CDR3 contains 20 residues.

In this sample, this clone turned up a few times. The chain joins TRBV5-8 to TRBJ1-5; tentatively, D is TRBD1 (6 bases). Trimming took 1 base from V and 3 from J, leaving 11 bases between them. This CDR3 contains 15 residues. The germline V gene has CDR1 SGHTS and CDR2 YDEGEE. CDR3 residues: CASSLPGQLNQPQHF. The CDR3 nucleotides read TGTGCCAGCAGCTTGCCGGGACAACTCAATCAGCCCCAGCATTTT.

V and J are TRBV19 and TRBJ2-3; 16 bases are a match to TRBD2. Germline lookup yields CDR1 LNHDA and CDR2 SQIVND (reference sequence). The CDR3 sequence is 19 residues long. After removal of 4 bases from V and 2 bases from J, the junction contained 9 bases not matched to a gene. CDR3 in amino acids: CASSRGLAGGNPYTDTQYF. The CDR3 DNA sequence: TGTGCCAGTAGTAGGGGACTAGCGGGAGGGAACCCATACACAGATACGCAGTATTTT.

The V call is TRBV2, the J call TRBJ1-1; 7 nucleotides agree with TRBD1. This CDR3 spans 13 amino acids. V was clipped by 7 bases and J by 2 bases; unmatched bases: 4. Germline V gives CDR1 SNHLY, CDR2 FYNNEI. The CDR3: CASKRTGNTEAFF. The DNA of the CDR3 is TGTGCCAGCAAGAGGACAGGCAACACTGAAGCTTTCTTT. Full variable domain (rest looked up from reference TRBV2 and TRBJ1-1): EPEVTQTPSHQVTQMGQEVILRCVPISNHLYFYWYRQILGQKVEFLVSFYNNEISEKSEIFDDQFSVERPDGSNFTLKIRSTKLEDSAMYFCASKRTGNTEAFFGQGTRLTVV.

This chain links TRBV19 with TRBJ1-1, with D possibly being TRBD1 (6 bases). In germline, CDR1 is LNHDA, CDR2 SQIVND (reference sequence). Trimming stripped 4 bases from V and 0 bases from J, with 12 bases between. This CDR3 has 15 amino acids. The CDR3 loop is CASSNSGQLNTEAFF. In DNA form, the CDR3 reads TGTGCCAGTAGTAACTCGGGACAACTGAACACTGAAGCTTTCTTT.

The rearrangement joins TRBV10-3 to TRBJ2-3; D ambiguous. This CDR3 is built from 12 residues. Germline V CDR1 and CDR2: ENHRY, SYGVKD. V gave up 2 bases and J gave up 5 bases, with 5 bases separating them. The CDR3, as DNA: TGTGCCATCAGTGAGCCTAGAGATACGCAGTATTTT. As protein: CAISEPRDTQYF.

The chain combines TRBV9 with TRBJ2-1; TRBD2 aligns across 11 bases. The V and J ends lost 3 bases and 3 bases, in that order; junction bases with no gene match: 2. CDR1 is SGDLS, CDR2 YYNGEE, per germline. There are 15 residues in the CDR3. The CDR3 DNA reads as TGTGCCAGCAGCGGGGGACTAGCGGACTACAATGAGCAGTTCTTC. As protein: CASSGGLADYNEQFF.